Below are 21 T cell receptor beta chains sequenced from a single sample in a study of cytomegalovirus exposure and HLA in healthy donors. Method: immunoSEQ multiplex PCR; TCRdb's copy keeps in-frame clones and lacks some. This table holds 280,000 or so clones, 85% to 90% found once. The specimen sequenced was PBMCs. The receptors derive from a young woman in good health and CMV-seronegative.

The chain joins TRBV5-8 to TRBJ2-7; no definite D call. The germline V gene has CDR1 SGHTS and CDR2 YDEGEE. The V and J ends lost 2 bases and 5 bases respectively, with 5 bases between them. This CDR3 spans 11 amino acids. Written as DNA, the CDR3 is TGTGCCAGCAGCTTATTCAACGAGCAGTACTTC. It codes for CASSLFNEQYF.

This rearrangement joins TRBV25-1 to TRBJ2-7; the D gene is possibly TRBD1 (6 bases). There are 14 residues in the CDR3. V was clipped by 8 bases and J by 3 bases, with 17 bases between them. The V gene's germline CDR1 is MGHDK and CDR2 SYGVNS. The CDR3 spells CASQFGQLSYEQYF. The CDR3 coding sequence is TGTGCCAGCCAGTTTGGACAGCTTAGCTACGAGCAGTACTTC.

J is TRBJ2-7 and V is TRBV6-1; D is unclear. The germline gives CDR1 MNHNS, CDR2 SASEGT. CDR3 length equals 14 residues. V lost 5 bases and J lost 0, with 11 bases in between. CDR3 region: CASSMEIGSYEQYF. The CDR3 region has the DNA TGTGCCAGCAGTATGGAGATTGGCTCCTACGAGCAGTACTTC.

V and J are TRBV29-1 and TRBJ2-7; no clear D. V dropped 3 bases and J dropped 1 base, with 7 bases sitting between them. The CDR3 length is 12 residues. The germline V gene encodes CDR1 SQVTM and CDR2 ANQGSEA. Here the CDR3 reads CSVEWSSYEQYF. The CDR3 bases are TGCAGCGTTGAGTGGAGTTCCTACGAGCAGTACTTC.

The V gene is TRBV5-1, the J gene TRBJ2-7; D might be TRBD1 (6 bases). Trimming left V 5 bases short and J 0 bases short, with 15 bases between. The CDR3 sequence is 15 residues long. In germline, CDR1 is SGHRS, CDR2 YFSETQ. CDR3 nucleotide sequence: TGCGCCAGCAGGACCCTGACAGGCGACTCCTACGAGCAGTACTTC. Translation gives CASRTLTGDSYEQYF. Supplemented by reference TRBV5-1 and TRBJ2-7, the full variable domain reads KAGVTQTPRYLIKTRGQQVTLSCSPISGHRSVSWYQQTPGQGLQFLFEYFSETQRNKGNFPGRFSGRQFSNSRSEMNVSTLELGDSALYLCASRTLTGDSYEQYFGPGTRLTVT.

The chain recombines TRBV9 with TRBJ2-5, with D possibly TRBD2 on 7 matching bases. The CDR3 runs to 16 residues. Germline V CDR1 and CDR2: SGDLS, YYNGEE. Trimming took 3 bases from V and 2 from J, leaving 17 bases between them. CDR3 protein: CASSGRGGANQETQYF. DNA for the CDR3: TGTGCCAGCAGCGGGAGAGGGGGGGCGAATCAAGAGACCCAGTACTTC. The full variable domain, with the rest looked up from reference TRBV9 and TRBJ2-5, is DSGVTQTPKHLITATGQRVTLRCSPRSGDLSVYWYQQSLDQGLQFLIQYYNGEERAKGNILERFSAQQFPDLHSELNLSSLELGDSALYFCASSGRGGANQETQYFGPGTRLLVL.

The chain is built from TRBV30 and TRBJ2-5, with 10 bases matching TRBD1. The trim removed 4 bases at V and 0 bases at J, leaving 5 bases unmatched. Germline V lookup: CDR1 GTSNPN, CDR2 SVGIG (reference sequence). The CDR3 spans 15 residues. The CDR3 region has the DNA TGTGCCTGGAATCAGGGACAGGGGCACCAAGAGACCCAGTACTTC. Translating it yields CAWNQGQGHQETQYF.

The CDR3 DNA is TGCGCCAGCAGCTCGGGCGGGACTAGCGGGAGGGCCATGGGTGAGCAGTTCTTC. Translating it yields CASSSGGTSGRAMGEQFF. The chain is built from TRBV5-1 and TRBJ2-1; 16 positions match TRBD2. The CDR3 sequence is 18 residues long. J lost 9 bases, V lost 3 bases, and 12 bases had no gene match. CDR1 SGHRS and CDR2 YFSETQ come from the germline V gene.

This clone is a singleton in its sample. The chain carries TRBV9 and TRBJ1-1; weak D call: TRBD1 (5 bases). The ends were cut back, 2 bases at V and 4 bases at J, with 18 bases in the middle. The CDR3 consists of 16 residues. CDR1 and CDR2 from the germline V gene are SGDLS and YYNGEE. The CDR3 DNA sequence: TGTGCCAGCAGCGTTGGTGTGGGGGGATCTGGCACTGAAGCTTTCTTT. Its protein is CASSVGVGGSGTEAFF.

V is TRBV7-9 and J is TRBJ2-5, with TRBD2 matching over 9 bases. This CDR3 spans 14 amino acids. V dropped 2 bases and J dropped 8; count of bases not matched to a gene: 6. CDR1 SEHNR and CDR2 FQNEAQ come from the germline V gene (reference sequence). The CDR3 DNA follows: TGTGCCAGCAGCTTACCGCTAGCGGGAAGTACCCAGTACTTC. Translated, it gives CASSLPLAGSTQYF.

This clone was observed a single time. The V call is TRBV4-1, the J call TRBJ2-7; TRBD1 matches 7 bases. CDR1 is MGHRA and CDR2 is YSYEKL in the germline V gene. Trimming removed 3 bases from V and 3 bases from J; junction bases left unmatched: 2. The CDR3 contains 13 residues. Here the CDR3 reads CASSQRQGYEQYF. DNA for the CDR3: TGCGCCAGCAGCCAGAGACAGGGCTACGAGCAGTACTTC.

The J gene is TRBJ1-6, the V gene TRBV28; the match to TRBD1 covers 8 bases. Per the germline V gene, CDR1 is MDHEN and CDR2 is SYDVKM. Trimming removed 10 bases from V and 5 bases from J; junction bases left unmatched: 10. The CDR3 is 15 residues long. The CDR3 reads CATTEGQANNSPLHF. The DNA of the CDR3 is TGTGCCACCACGGAGGGACAGGCCAATAATTCACCCCTCCACTTT.

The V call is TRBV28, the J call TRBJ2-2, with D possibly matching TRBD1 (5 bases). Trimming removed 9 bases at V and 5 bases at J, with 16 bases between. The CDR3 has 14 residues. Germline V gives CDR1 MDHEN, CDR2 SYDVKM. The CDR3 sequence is CASIAGKRTGELFF. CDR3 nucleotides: TGTGCCAGTATTGCAGGGAAACGAACCGGGGAGCTGTTTTTT. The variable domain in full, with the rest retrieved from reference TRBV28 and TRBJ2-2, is DVKVTQSSRYLVKRTGEKVFLECVQDMDHENMFWYRQDPGLGLRLIYFSYDVKMKEKGDIPEGYSVSREKKERFSLILESASTNQTSMYLCASIAGKRTGELFFGEGSRLTVL.

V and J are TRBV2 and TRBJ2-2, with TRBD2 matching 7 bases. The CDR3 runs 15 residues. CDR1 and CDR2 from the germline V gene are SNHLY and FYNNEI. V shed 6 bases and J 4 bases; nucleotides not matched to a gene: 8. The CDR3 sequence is CASRGEGSGTGELFF. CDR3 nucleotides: TGTGCCAGCAGAGGGGAGGGGTCGGGCACCGGGGAGCTGTTTTTT.

CDR3 protein: CASSVELEGYEQYF. The DNA for the CDR3 is TGTGCCAGCAGCGTAGAGCTAGAGGGCTACGAGCAGTACTTC. The genes are TRBV9 and TRBJ2-7; tentative D call: TRBD2 (5 bases). The CDR3 is made up of 14 amino acids. CDR1 is SGDLS, CDR2 YYNGEE, per germline. V was shortened by 0 bases and J by 3 bases, with 10 bases between the two germline ends. The full variable domain, completed using reference TRBV9 and TRBJ2-7, is DSGVTQTPKHLITATGQRVTLRCSPRSGDLSVYWYQQSLDQGLQFLIQYYNGEERAKGNILERFSAQQFPDLHSELNLSSLELGDSALYFCASSVELEGYEQYFGPGTRLTVT.

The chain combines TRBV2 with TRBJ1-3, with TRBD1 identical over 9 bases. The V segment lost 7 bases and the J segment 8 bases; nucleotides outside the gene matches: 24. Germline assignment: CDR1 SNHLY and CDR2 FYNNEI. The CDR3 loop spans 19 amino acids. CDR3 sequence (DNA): TGTGCCAGCACCCGACGACCCCACAGGGGGCGCAGGGGTCGGGACACCATATATTTT. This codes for CASTRRPHRGRRGRDTIYF. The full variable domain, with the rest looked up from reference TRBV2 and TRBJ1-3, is EPEVTQTPSHQVTQMGQEVILRCVPISNHLYFYWYRQILGQKVEFLVSFYNNEISEKSEIFDDQFSVERPDGSNFTLKIRSTKLEDSAMYFCASTRRPHRGRRGRDTIYFGEGSWLTVV.

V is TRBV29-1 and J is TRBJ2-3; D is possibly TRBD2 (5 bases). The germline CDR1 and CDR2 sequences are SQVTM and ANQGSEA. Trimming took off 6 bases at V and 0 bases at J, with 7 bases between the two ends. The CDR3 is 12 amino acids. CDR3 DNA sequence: TGCAGCGTGCGGACTAGCACAGATACGCAGTATTTT. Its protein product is CSVRTSTDTQYF.

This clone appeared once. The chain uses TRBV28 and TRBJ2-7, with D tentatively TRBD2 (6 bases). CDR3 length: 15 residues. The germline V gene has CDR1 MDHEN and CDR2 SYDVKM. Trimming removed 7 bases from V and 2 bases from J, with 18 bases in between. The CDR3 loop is CASKLPGTGAYEQYF. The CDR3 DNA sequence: TGTGCCAGCAAACTCCCCGGGACTGGGGCCTACGAGCAGTACTTC.

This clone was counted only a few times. The CDR3 DNA is TGTGCCAGCAGTGGAATGGGTTTCTCTGCGGGTGAGCAGTTCTTC. Amino acids: CASSGMGFSAGEQFF. The V call is TRBV27, the J call TRBJ2-1; tentatively, D is TRBD2 (5 bases). CDR1 and CDR2 from the germline V gene are MNHEY and SMNVEV (reference sequence). V dropped 5 bases and J dropped 9 bases, with 20 bases sitting between them. This CDR3 is built from 15 residues.

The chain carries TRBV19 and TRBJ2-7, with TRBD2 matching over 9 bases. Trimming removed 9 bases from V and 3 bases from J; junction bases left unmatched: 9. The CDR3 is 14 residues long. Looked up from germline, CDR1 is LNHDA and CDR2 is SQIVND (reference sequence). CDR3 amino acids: CASSQTSGSYEQYF. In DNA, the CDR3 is TGTGCCAGCAGTCAGACTAGCGGCAGCTACGAGCAGTACTTC.

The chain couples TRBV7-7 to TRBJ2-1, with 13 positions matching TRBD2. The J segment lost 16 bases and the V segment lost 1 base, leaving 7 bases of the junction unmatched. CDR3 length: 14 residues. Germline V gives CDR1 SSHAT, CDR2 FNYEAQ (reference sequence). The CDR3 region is CASSLGGLAGVKFF. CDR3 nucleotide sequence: TGTGCCAGCAGCTTAGGTGGACTAGCGGGAGTGAAATTCTTC.